The rows below give T cell receptor beta chains drawn from one sample of a study of Ad26.COV2.S vaccination and SARS-CoV-2 variants. TCRdb keeps only in-frame clones here, not all; method: immunoSEQ multiplex PCR. The table shows 120,000 to 150,000 clones, with roughly 85% occurring only once. Sequencing used peripheral blood, obtained after recovery from COVID-19. Receptors were obtained from a human donor who had recovered from COVID-19. Both conserved end residues are part of each CDR3. The order of the fields is CDR3 protein, J gene, V gene.

cdr3_aa: CASRQSGTGADYGYTF
j_call: TRBJ1-2
v_call: TRBV28

cdr3_aa: CASSPQDTQYF
j_call: TRBJ2-3
v_call: TRBV11-2

cdr3_aa: CASSPGSEEAFF
j_call: TRBJ1-1
v_call: TRBV2

cdr3_aa: CASSQEWDTLGNYEQYF
j_call: TRBJ2-7
v_call: TRBV4-3

cdr3_aa: CASTAGTEGSPLHF
j_call: TRBJ1-6
v_call: TRBV7-2

cdr3_aa: CAVSRGPSYNEQFF
j_call: TRBJ2-1
v_call: TRBV19

cdr3_aa: CASSTAGTGRDSPLHF
j_call: TRBJ1-6
v_call: TRBV11-2

cdr3_aa: CASSLEGLNIQYF
j_call: TRBJ2-4
v_call: TRBV5-1

cdr3_aa: CASSKGPGSYEQYF
j_call: TRBJ2-7
v_call: TRBV19

cdr3_aa: CASQSSGNTIYF
j_call: TRBJ1-3
v_call: TRBV2

cdr3_aa: CASSYSGTGYSPLHF
j_call: TRBJ1-6
v_call: TRBV6-5

cdr3_aa: CASSPTGHYDLSGNTIYF
j_call: TRBJ1-3
v_call: TRBV18

cdr3_aa: CASSERGPFYEQYF
j_call: TRBJ2-7
v_call: TRBV10-2

cdr3_aa: CASSEGFGHHNSPLHF
j_call: TRBJ1-6
v_call: TRBV2

cdr3_aa: CATDEGNNEQFF
j_call: TRBJ2-1
v_call: TRBV15

cdr3_aa: CASSSSIGDRGEYYGYTF
j_call: TRBJ1-2
v_call: TRBV5-4

cdr3_aa: CAWSETGYGNSPLHF
j_call: TRBJ1-6
v_call: TRBV30